The sequence of this T cell receptor beta chain was determined in a study of control samples from healthy donors and cancer patients. Sequenced by immunoSEQ multiplex PCR; TCRdb stores in-frame clones only, minus some. The profile shows roughly 51,000 clones, roughly 90% of them singletons. The source of this sequence is a man between 40 and 49 years old with colorectal cancer. Sequenced: PBMCs.

The CDR3 DNA reads as TGTGCCAGCAGCCCGGTGCAGGGGTCAAGGACTGAAGCTTTCTTT. It specifies CASSPVQGSRTEAFF. J is TRBJ1-1 and V is TRBV3-1 (or the pseudogene TRBV3-2); D is possibly TRBD1 (6 bases). This CDR3 is 15 amino acids long. CDR1 and CDR2 (germline): LGHDT, YNNKEL (reference sequence). Trimming stripped 4 bases from V and 5 bases from J, with 17 bases between.